This passage covers 26 T cell receptor beta chains from one sample sequenced in a study of cytomegalovirus exposure and HLA in healthy donors. PCR amplification relied on 60 Vbeta primers (plus 13 Jbeta primers). This table comes from immunoSEQ multiplex PCR, and its TCRdb copy is limited to in-frame clones, with some not included. In the table there are roughly 63,000 clones, 75% of which are singletons. Sequenced material: PBMCs. These receptors were collected from a woman in her thirties or forties in good health and CMV-seropositive.

The chain recombines TRBV5-1 with TRBJ2-3; TRBD2 matches at 7 bases. The germline V gene has CDR1 SGHRS and CDR2 YFSETQ. V was clipped by 3 bases and J by 0 bases; unmatched bases: 13. This CDR3 contains 18 residues. The CDR3 is CASSSGRRGTSSTDTQYF. The CDR3 DNA reads as TGCGCCAGCAGCTCGGGCCGGCGGGGGACCTCTAGCACAGATACGCAGTATTTT.

V is TRBV6-1 and J is TRBJ2-7; D is perhaps TRBD2 (6 bases). V lost 5 bases to trimming and J lost 3 bases, with 14 bases between them. The CDR3 spans 14 residues. CDR1 and CDR2 from the germline V gene are MNHNS and SASEGT. Here the CDR3 DNA reads TGTGCCAGCAGTTTATCGAGCGGGTACTACGAGCAGTACTTC. Protein product: CASSLSSGYYEQYF.

This chain connects TRBV7-9 to TRBJ1-6; D unclear. V shed 4 bases and J shed 5 bases, with 6 bases lying between them. The CDR3 has 13 residues. Germline CDR1 is SEHNR and CDR2 is FQNEAQ (reference sequence). The chain's CDR3 is CASSSVDNSPLHF. The CDR3, as DNA: TGTGCCAGCAGCTCCGTTGATAATTCACCCCTCCACTTT.

The V call is TRBV19, the J call TRBJ1-2; tentative D call: TRBD1 (5 bases). Germline CDR1 LNHDA, CDR2 SQIVND (reference sequence). This CDR3 contains 16 residues. Trimming stripped 6 bases from V and 1 base from J, with 18 bases between. CDR3 nucleotides: TGTGCCAGTAGCGCCTTCAGCGGGGCAGTTAACTATGGCTACACCTTC. Its protein product is CASSAFSGAVNYGYTF.

The V gene is TRBV19, the J gene TRBJ1-5; 9 bases line up with TRBD1. The germline V gene encodes CDR1 LNHDA and CDR2 SQIVND (reference sequence). This CDR3 contains 14 residues. The junction had 9 bases not matched to a gene; V was cut back by 6 bases and J by 9 bases. CDR3 residues: CASRGQGSKGPQHF. The CDR3 region has the DNA TGTGCCAGTAGGGGACAGGGAAGTAAGGGGCCCCAGCATTTT.

The chain employs TRBV4-3 and TRBJ1-4, with D perhaps TRBD1 (6 bases). V dropped 1 base and J dropped 7 bases, with 16 bases sitting between them. Germline CDR1 is LGHNA and CDR2 is YSLEER. The CDR3 consists of 16 residues. As DNA, the CDR3 is TGCGCCAGCAGCCAAGGGAACAGGGCGCAGGGTGAAAAACTGTTTTTT. It yields the protein CASSQGNRAQGEKLFF.

This sequence joins TRBV5-1 and TRBJ2-3; TRBD2 matches at 10 bases. Germline values: CDR1 SGHRS, CDR2 YFSETQ. V shed 0 bases and J 8 bases; nucleotides not matched to a gene: 15. This CDR3 has 18 amino acids. The CDR3 here is CASSLEGSGGPYAGTQYF. DNA of the CDR3: TGCGCCAGCAGCTTGGAGGGTAGCGGGGGGCCTTATGCAGGTACGCAGTATTTT. Combining the CDR3 with reference TRBV5-1 and TRBJ2-3 gives the whole variable domain KAGVTQTPRYLIKTRGQQVTLSCSPISGHRSVSWYQQTPGQGLQFLFEYFSETQRNKGNFPGRFSGRQFSNSRSEMNVSTLELGDSALYLCASSLEGSGGPYAGTQYFGPGTRLTVL.

This clone turned up a few times. The rearrangement links TRBV2 to TRBJ2-7; 8 positions match TRBD1. The CDR3 runs to 14 residues. Losses at the gene ends were 2 bases for V and 7 bases for J; bases not matched to a gene: 7. CDR1 and CDR2 from the germline V gene are SNHLY and FYNNEI. CDR3 sequence (DNA): TGTGCCAGCAGTGAACAGGGGGCCGGGGAGGAGCAGTACTTC. Translation gives CASSEQGAGEEQYF.

This chain joins TRBV11-2 and TRBJ1-1; 8 bases fit TRBD1. This CDR3 region has 17 residues. V lost 5 bases and J lost 2; bases outside the gene matches: 13. Germline V gene sequence: CDR1 SGHAT, CDR2 FQNNGV. The CDR3: CASSPLGQGALNTEAFF. CDR3 sequence (DNA): TGTGCCAGCAGCCCCCTGGGGCAGGGGGCTCTAAACACTGAAGCTTTCTTT.

V gene TRBV5-1 combines with J gene TRBJ2-3; the D gene is possibly TRBD2 (6 bases). Germline V gene data show CDR1 as SGHRS and CDR2 as YFSETQ. V dropped 2 bases and J dropped 11 bases, with 18 bases sitting between them. The CDR3 has 14 amino acids. The CDR3 nucleotides are TGCGCCAGCAGCTTCGAATCTAGCGAGGAGAGGCAGTATTTT. Translating gives CASSFESSEERQYF.

The J gene is TRBJ2-1, the V gene TRBV5-6; no clear D. Germline values: CDR1 SGHDT, CDR2 YYEEEE. This CDR3 has 11 amino acids. Deletions cut 4 bases from V and 5 bases from J, with 4 bases between. The CDR3 coding sequence is TGTGCCAGCAGCGACAACAATGAGCAGTTCTTC. Translating it yields CASSDNNEQFF.

The rearrangement joins TRBV7-2 to TRBJ1-2; D not resolved. The CDR3 extends over 14 amino acids. Trimming cost V 3 bases and J 2 bases, with 10 bases left between them. In germline, CDR1 is SGHTA, CDR2 FQGNSA. The CDR3 protein is CASSFREGNYGYTF. CDR3 nucleotide sequence: TGTGCCAGCAGCTTTAGGGAGGGCAACTATGGCTACACCTTC. The full variable domain, completed using reference TRBV7-2 and TRBJ1-2, is GAGVSQSPSNKVTEKGKDVELRCDPISGHTALYWYRQSLGQGLEFLIYFQGNSAPDKSGLPSDRFSAERTGGSVSTLTIQRTQQEDSAVYLCASSFREGNYGYTFGSGTRLTVV.

This clone was counted between two and nine times. The chain combines TRBV15 with TRBJ1-4, with 9 bases aligning to TRBD1. V shed 3 bases and J 5 bases; nucleotides not matched to a gene: 7. The CDR3 extends over 16 amino acids. CDR1 is LNHNV and CDR2 is YYDKDF in the germline V gene (reference sequence). DNA of the CDR3: TGTGCCACCAGCAGTCAACAGGGGGCAGGGAATGAAAAACTGTTTTTT. Encoded protein: CATSSQQGAGNEKLFF.

V usage is TRBV5-1 and J usage is TRBJ2-1, with D perhaps TRBD1 (6 bases). V was shortened by 3 bases and J by 5 bases, with 9 bases between the two germline ends. CDR1 is SGHRS and CDR2 is YFSETQ in the germline V gene. The CDR3 contains 13 residues. The CDR3 loop is CASSSGVHNEQFF. CDR3 sequence (DNA): TGCGCCAGCAGCTCAGGGGTCCACAATGAGCAGTTCTTC.

V is TRBV2 and J is TRBJ2-3; 9 bases match TRBD1. Trimming at V came to 4 bases and at J to 3 bases, leaving 5 bases not matched to a gene. There are 15 residues in the CDR3. Germline CDR1 and CDR2: SNHLY and FYNNEI. CDR3 sequence: CASSVLGTGTDTQYF. The CDR3 DNA reads as TGTGCCAGCAGTGTGCTTGGGACAGGGACAGATACGCAGTATTTT.

In the case of this clone: A junction end diverges from the germline sequence, so it may reflect a read error. This sequence joins TRBV7-9 and TRBJ1-1; weak D call: TRBD1 (6 bases). Germline V gene sequence: CDR1 SEHNR, CDR2 FQNEAQ (reference sequence). The CDR3 spans 14 residues. The CDR3, as DNA: TGTGCCAGCAGGACACAGGGAATGAACACTGAAGTTTTCTTT. It translates to CASRTQGMNTEVFF.

This sequence joins TRBV18 and TRBJ1-1, with 8 bases identical to TRBD1. CDR3 length: 18 amino acids. Germline loops: CDR1 KGHSH, CDR2 LQKENI. V dropped 2 bases and J dropped 0; count of bases not matched to a gene: 11. This chain's CDR3 is CASSPRVGTGGMNTEAFF. CDR3 nucleotides: TGTGCCAGCTCACCAAGGGTTGGGACAGGAGGTATGAACACTGAAGCTTTCTTT.

The V gene is TRBV5-1, the J gene TRBJ2-7; TRBD1 matches 9 bases. Per germline, CDR1 SGHRS and CDR2 YFSETQ. The CDR3 runs to 14 residues. J lost 2 bases, V lost 4 bases, and 4 bases had no gene match. CDR3 nucleotides: TGCGCCAGCAGCGAGGGACAGGGAGCCTACGAGCAGTACTTC. Its translation: CASSEGQGAYEQYF.

The chain uses TRBV5-1 and TRBJ2-2; 9 nucleotides align to TRBD1. The CDR3 is 15 amino acids. V shed 4 bases and J 6 bases; nucleotides not matched to a gene: 7. Germline CDR1 is SGHRS and CDR2 is YFSETQ. In nucleotides, the CDR3 is TGCGCCAGCAGCCCCGGGACAGGGAGGGCCGGGGAGCTGTTTTTT. Its translation: CASSPGTGRAGELFF.

The chain uses TRBV5-4 and TRBJ2-7, with 7 positions matching TRBD1. The CDR3 is 14 amino acids. V gave up 4 bases and J gave up 4 bases; unmatched junction bases: 8. CDR1 is SGHNT, CDR2 YYREEE, per germline (reference sequence). Here the CDR3 reads CASSGGQVQYEQYF. The CDR3 region has the DNA TGTGCCAGCAGCGGTGGACAGGTACAATACGAGCAGTACTTC.

The V and J genes are TRBV19 and TRBJ2-7; 7 nucleotides agree with TRBD1. V lost 4 bases to trimming and J lost 3 bases; unmatched junction nucleotides: 6. In germline, CDR1 is LNHDA, CDR2 SQIVND (reference sequence). The CDR3 runs to 14 residues. The CDR3 DNA sequence: TGTGCCAGTAGTACAACGGGACAGAGCTACGAGCAGTACTTC. Its protein is CASSTTGQSYEQYF.

The chain has TRBV10-3 and TRBJ1-5; D is possibly TRBD1 (5 bases). Deletions cut 3 bases from V and 6 bases from J, with 15 bases between. The CDR3 extends over 15 amino acids. Germline CDR1 is ENHRY and CDR2 is SYGVKD. CDR3 in amino acids: CAISDGGGTGQPQHF. The DNA of the CDR3 is TGTGCCATCAGTGACGGGGGGGGAACCGGTCAGCCCCAGCATTTT.

This chain uses TRBV2 with TRBJ1-4; D not certain. CDR1 is SNHLY and CDR2 is FYNNEI in the germline V gene. V lost 4 bases and J lost 4, with 19 bases in between. This CDR3 region has 17 residues. The CDR3 DNA reads as TGTGCCAGCAGTGCGGGGAGCGGACTGATGGGTAATGAAAAACTGTTTTTT. It codes for CASSAGSGLMGNEKLFF.

This chain links TRBV7-3 with TRBJ2-2, with D maybe TRBD2 (5 bases). CDR1 SGHTA and CDR2 FQGTGA come from the germline V gene. Trimming removed 5 bases at V and 3 bases at J, with 10 bases between. The CDR3 is 14 amino acids. The CDR3 nucleotides read TGTGCCAGCAGCCCACTCGGGGACACCGGGGAGCTGTTTTTT. It yields the protein CASSPLGDTGELFF.

The chain is built from TRBV10-2 and TRBJ1-2; no clear D. V was cut by 0 bases and J by 6 bases, with 11 bases left in between. Germline CDR1 reads WSHSY; CDR2 reads SAAADI. The CDR3 loop spans 14 amino acids. CDR3: CASSESRGRNGYTF. CDR3 nucleotides: TGCGCCAGCAGTGAGTCCCGGGGAAGGAATGGCTACACCTTC.

The rearrangement uses TRBV5-1 and TRBJ2-1; TRBD2 aligns across 10 bases. Germline V gene lookup returns CDR1 SGHRS and CDR2 YFSETQ. V lost 4 bases and J lost 2; bases outside the gene matches: 6. The CDR3 length is 16 residues. CDR3 amino acids: CASSGVAGGPYNEQFF. CDR3 coding DNA: TGCGCCAGCAGCGGGGTAGCGGGGGGACCCTACAATGAGCAGTTCTTC.